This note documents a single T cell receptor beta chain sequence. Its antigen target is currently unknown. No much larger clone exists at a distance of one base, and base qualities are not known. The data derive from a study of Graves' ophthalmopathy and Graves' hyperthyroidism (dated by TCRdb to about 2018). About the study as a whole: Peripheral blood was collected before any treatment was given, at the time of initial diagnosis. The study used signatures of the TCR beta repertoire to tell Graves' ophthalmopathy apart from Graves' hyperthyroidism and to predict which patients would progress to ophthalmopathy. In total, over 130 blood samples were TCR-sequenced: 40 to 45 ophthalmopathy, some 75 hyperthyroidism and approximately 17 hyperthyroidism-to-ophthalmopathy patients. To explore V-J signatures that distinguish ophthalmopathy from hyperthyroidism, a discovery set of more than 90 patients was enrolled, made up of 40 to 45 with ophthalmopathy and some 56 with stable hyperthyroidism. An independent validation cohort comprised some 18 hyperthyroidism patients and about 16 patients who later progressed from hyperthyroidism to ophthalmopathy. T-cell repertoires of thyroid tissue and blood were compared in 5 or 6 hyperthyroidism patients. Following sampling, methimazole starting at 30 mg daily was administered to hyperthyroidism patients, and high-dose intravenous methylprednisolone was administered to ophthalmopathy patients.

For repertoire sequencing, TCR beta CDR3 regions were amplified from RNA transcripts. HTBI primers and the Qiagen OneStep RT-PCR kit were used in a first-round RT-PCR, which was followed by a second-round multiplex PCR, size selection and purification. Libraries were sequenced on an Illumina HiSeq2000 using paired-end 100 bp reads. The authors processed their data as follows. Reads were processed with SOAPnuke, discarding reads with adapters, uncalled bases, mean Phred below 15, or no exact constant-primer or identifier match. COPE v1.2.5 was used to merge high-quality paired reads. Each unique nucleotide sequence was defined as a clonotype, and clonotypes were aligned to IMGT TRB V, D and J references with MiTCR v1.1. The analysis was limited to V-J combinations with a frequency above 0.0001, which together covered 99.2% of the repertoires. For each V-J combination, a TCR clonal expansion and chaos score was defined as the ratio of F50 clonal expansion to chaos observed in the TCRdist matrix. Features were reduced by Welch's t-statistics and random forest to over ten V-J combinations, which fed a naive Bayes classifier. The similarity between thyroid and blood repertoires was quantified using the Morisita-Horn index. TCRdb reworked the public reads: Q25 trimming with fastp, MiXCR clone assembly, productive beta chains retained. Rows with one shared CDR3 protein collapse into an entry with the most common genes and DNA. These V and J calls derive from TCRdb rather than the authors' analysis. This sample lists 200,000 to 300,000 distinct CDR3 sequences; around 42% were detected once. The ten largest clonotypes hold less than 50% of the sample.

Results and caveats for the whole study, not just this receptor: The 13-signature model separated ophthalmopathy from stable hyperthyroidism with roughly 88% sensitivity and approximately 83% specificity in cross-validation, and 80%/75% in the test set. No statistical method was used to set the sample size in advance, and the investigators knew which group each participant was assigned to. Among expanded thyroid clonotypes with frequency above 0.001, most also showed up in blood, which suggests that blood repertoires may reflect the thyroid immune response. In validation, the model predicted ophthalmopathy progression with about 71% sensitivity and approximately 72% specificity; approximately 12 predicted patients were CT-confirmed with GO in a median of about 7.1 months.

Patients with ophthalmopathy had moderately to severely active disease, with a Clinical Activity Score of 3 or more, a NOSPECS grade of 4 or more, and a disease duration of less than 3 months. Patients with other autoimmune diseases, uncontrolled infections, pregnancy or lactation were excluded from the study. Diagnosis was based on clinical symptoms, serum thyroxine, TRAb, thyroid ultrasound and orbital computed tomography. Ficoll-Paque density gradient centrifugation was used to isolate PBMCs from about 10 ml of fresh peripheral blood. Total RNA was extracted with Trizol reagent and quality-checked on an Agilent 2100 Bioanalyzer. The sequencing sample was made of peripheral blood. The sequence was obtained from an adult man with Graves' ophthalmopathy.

The CDR3 is CATSDPQPGKFTGELFF. Read as DNA, the sequence is TGTGCCACCAGTGATCCGCAGCCAGGGAAATTCACCGGGGAGCTGTTTTTT. This receptor chain uses TRBV24-1 and TRBJ2-2; D gene: possibly TRBD1, on 5 matching bases. Trimming takes 3 bases from V and 4 bases from J, and the germline ends sit 17 bases apart. The germline V gene sets CDR1 to KGHDR and CDR2 to SFDVKD. The CDR3 spans 17 residues, from the cysteine through the phenylalanine. The retained sequence is limited to the CDR3, 51 bases, with the frame set at the first base.